This TCR beta chain came from a study of blood T cell repertoires in COVID-19. The CDR3 has 16 residues. The germline V gene encodes CDR1 LNHDA and CDR2 SQIVND (reference sequence). V lost 5 bases and J lost 4; bases outside the gene matches: 12. The assay was immunoSEQ multiplex PCR, and TCRdb's table has in-frame clones only and misses some. Of over 250,000 clones in the sample, roughly 85% were seen once. The gene calls are TRBV19 and TRBJ1-2; 8 bases agree with TRBD1. The TCR originated in a woman in her sixties or seventies with acute or convalescent COVID-19. The sample was peripheral blood. CDR3 region: CASSSRDRGSCYGYTF. CDR3 DNA: TGTGCCAGTAGTTCCCGCGACAGGGGTTCCTGCTATGGCTACACCTTC.